The rows below give T cell receptor beta chains drawn from one sample of a study of T cell changes during pregnancy in multiple sclerosis. TCRdb's copy holds only in-frame clones and misses some; the assay was immunoSEQ multiplex PCR. Among about 100,000 clones listed, approximately 92% were seen once. Sequenced here: peripheral blood, sampled after pregnancy. Receptors were obtained from a female donor with multiple sclerosis, enrolled in a pregnancy study. Each CDR3 is given with its conserved first and last residue. D genes are given only for firm matches. The listing skips clone size in some rows; elsewhere it reads once, few, many or a size class.

-	TRBV27	TRBJ2-3	-	CASSLLASPDTQYF	TGTGCCAGCAGTTTATTGGCTAGCCCAGATACGCAGTATTTT
-	TRBV6-1	TRBJ1-1	TRBD1	CASSGDRGRAEAFF	TGTGCCAGCAGCGGGGACAGGGGGCGGGCTGAAGCTTTCTTT
-	TRBV6-1	TRBJ2-5	-	CASTGGGSGETQYF	TGTGCCAGCACCGGGGGTGGGAGTGGGGAGACCCAGTACTTC
-	TRBV27	TRBJ2-7	TRBD1	CARPDRAVEEQYF	TGTGCCAGACCGGACAGGGCTGTCGAGGAGCAGTACTTC
-	TRBV6-1	TRBJ2-3	-	CASSVSMSPLTDTQYF	TGTGCCAGCAGTGTTTCTATGTCCCCTCTCACAGATACGCAGTATTTT
-	TRBV7-9	TRBJ1-5	TRBD1	CASSLGDREQQPQHF	TGTGCCAGCAGCTTAGGGGACAGGGAGCAGCAGCCCCAGCATTTT
-	TRBV28	TRBJ1-5	-	CASSGVGVSNQPQHF	TGTGCCAGCAGTGGGGTGGGAGTGAGCAATCAGCCCCAGCATTTT
-	TRBV18	TRBJ1-4	-	CASSPPTEATNEKLFF	TGTGCCAGCTCACCACCGACGGAGGCAACTAATGAAAAACTGTTTTTT
once	TRBV9	TRBJ2-7	TRBD2	CASSVKAGEPYEQYF	TGTGCCAGCAGCGTAAAAGCGGGAGAACCCTACGAGCAGTACTTC
few	TRBV18	TRBJ1-6	-	CASSPLGQGNSPLHF	TGTGCCAGCTCACCGCTGGGCCAGGGTAATTCACCCCTCCACTTT
-	TRBV11-3	TRBJ1-2	-	CASSLNGLYGYTF	TGTGCCAGCAGCTTGAACGGACTCTATGGCTACACCTTC
-	TRBV9	TRBJ1-1	-	CASSVVSGTEAFF	TGTGCCAGCAGCGTAGTATCGGGAACTGAAGCTTTCTTT
-	TRBV5-1	TRBJ1-1	-	CASSPTTGLGEAFF	TGCGCCAGCAGCCCAACTACGGGGTTGGGTGAAGCTTTCTTT
-	TRBV6-1	TRBJ1-6	-	CASSEFGVENSPLHF	TGTGCCAGCAGTGAATTCGGGGTAGAGAATTCACCCCTCCACTTT
-	TRBV18	TRBJ2-3	TRBD1	CASSPITGERYTDTQYF	TGTGCCAGCTCACCCATAACAGGGGAAAGGTACACAGATACGCAGTATTTT
-	TRBV10-3	TRBJ2-5	TRBD1	CAIGTEETQYF	TGTGCCATCGGGACAGAAGAGACCCAGTACTTC
-	TRBV18	TRBJ1-2	TRBD1	CASSPRKRSQGVSDGYTF	TGTGCCAGCTCACCACGGAAACGGAGCCAGGGGGTGTCCGATGGCTACACCTTC
-	TRBV6-5	TRBJ1-3	-	CASNNPGRVEYF	TGTGCCAGCAACAACCCGGGAAGGGTAGAATATTTT
-	TRBV11-1	TRBJ2-1	TRBD1	CASSVEPGTGSYNEQFF	TGTGCCAGCAGCGTAGAGCCCGGGACAGGGTCCTACAATGAGCAGTTCTTC
-	TRBV4-1	TRBJ2-7	-	CASSQERRYEQYF	TGCGCCAGCAGCCAAGAAAGGCGGTACGAGCAGTACTTC
-	TRBV30	TRBJ1-5	-	CAWSKTSSSNQPQHF	TGTGCCTGGAGTAAGACAAGTTCTAGCAATCAGCCCCAGCATTTT
-	TRBV9	TRBJ2-1	TRBD2	CASSGSPQVAGGSNEQFF	TGTGCCAGCAGCGGTAGCCCCCAGGTAGCGGGAGGTTCGAATGAGCAGTTCTTC
once	TRBV7-8	TRBJ2-2	TRBD1	CASSRDRGLTGELFF	TGTGCCAGCAGCCGCGACAGGGGTTTGACCGGGGAGCTGTTTTTT
-	TRBV10-3	TRBJ2-3	-	CAISESQEGGTDTQYF	TGTGCCATCAGTGAGTCGCAGGAGGGCGGCACAGATACGCAGTATTTT
-	TRBV28	TRBJ1-4	-	CASRPTGTYNEKLFF	TGTGCCAGCAGACCGACCGGGACTTATAATGAAAAACTGTTTTTT
-	TRBV5-1	TRBJ1-1	-	CASSGWSGNTEAFF	TGCGCCAGCAGCGGATGGTCGGGGAACACTGAAGCTTTCTTT
-	TRBV5-1	TRBJ2-2	TRBD1	CASSLALTGVLAGELFF	TGCGCCAGCAGCTTGGCCCTGACAGGGGTGTTGGCCGGGGAGCTGTTTTTT
-	TRBV28	TRBJ1-1	-	CASTWATEAFF	TGTGCCAGCACCTGGGCCACTGAAGCTTTCTTT
-	TRBV19	TRBJ2-3	TRBD2	CASSTLPGSGGTDTQYF	TGTGCCAGTAGCACCCTCCCGGGTAGCGGGGGAACAGATACGCAGTATTTT
-	TRBV2	TRBJ1-2	TRBD1	CASSGGQGFYGYTF	TGTGCCAGCAGTGGGGGACAGGGGTTCTATGGCTACACCTTC
-	TRBV2	TRBJ1-4	TRBD1	CATVGQGRATNEKLFF	TGTGCCACTGTGGGACAGGGTCGGGCAACTAATGAAAAACTGTTTTTT
few	TRBV9	TRBJ1-2	-	CASSVHPGFEGYTF	TGTGCCAGCAGCGTCCACCCGGGGTTTGAGGGCTACACCTTC
-	TRBV9	TRBJ2-2	-	CASSVGIGELFF	TGTGCCAGCAGCGTAGGTATCGGGGAGCTGTTTTTT
-	TRBV28	TRBJ1-1	-	CASSLRQLTFF	TGTGCCAGCAGTTTAAGACAGTTAACTTTCTTT
once	TRBV5-4	TRBJ2-6	-	CASSPYGARGANVLTF	TGTGCCAGCAGCCCTTATGGGGCGCGGGGGGCCAACGTCCTGACTTTC
-	TRBV28	TRBJ1-2	TRBD1	CASSLRQGNGYTF	TGTGCCAGCAGTTTACGACAGGGCAATGGCTACACCTTC
-	TRBV9	TRBJ1-4	TRBD1	CASSVVGTGTEKLFF	TGTGCCAGCAGCGTAGTCGGGACAGGGACTGAAAAACTGTTTTTT
-	TRBV4-2	TRBJ2-5	TRBD2	CASSQVLAGEETQYF	TGTGCCAGCAGCCAAGTGCTAGCGGGGGAAGAGACCCAGTACTTC
-	TRBV5-1	TRBJ2-3	-	CASSLAGGGKDTQYF	TGCGCCAGCAGCTTGGCCGGCGGGGGCAAAGATACGCAGTATTTT
few	TRBV18	TRBJ1-6	TRBD1	CASSPQGADSPLHF	TGTGCCAGCTCACCACAGGGGGCAGATTCACCCCTCCACTTT
-	TRBV4-1	TRBJ2-1	-	CASSQDPDFDNEQFF	TGCGCCAGCAGCCAAGATCCAGACTTTGACAATGAGCAGTTCTTC